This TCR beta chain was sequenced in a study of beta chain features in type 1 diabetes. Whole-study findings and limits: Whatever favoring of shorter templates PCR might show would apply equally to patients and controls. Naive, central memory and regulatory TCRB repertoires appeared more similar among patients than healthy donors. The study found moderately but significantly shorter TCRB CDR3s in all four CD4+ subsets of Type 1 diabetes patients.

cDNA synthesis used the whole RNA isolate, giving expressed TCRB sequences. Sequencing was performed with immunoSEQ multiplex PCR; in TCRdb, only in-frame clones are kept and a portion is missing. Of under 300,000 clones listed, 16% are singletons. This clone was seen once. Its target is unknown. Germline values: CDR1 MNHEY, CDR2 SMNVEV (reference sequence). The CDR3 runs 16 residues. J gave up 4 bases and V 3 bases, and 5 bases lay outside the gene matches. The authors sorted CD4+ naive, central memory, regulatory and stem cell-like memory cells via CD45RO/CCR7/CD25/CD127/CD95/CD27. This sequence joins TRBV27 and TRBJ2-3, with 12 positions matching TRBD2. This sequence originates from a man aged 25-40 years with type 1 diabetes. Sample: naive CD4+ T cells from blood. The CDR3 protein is CASSFWTSGKSDTQYF. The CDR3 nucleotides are TGTGCCAGCAGTTTCTGGACTAGCGGGAAATCAGATACGCAGTATTTT.